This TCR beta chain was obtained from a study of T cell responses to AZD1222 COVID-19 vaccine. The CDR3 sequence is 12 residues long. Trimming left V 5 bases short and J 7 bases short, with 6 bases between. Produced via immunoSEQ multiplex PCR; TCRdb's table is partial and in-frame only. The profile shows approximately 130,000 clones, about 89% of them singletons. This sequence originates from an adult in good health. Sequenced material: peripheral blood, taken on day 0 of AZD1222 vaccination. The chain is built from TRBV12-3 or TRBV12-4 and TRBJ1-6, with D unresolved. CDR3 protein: CASSRRNSPLHF. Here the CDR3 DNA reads TGTGCCAGCAGTCGTCGGAATTCACCCCTCCACTTT.